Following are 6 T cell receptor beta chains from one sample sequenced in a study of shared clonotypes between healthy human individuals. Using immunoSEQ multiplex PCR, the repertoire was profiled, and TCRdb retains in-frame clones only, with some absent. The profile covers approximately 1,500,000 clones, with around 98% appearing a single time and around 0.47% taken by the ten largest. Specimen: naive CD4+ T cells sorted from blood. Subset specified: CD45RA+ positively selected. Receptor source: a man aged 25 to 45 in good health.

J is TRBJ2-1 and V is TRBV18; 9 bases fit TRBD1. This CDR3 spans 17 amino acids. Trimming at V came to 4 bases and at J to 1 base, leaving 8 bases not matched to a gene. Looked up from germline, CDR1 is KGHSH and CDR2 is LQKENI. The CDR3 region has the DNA TGTGCCAGCTCACGGGGACAGGGAAGGGGGTCCTACAATGAGCAGTTCTTC. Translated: CASSRGQGRGSYNEQFF.

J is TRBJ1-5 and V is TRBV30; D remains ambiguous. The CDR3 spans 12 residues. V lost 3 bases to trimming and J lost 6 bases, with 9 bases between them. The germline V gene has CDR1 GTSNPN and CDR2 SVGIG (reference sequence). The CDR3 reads CAWSTGGQPQHF. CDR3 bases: TGTGCCTGGAGCACGGGCGGTCAGCCCCAGCATTTT.

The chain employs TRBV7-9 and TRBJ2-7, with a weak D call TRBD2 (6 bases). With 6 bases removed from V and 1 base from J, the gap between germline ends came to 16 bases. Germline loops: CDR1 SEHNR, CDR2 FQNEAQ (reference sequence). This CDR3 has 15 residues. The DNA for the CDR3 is TGTGCCAGCAGTTACGGGAGTTCCCTGTCCTACGAGCAGTACTTC. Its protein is CASSYGSSLSYEQYF. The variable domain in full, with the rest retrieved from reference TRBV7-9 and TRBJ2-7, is DTGVSQNPRHKITKRGQNVTFRCDPISEHNRLYWYRQTLGQGPEFLTYFQNEAQLEKSRLLSDRFSAERPKGSFSTLEIQRTEQGDSAMYLCASSYGSSLSYEQYFGPGTRLTVT.

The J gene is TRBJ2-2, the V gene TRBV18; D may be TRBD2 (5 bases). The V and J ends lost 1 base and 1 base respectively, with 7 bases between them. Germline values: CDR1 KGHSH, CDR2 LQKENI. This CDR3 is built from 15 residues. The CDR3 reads CASSPRGLNTGELFF. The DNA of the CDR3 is TGTGCCAGCTCACCACGAGGGTTGAACACCGGGGAGCTGTTTTTT.

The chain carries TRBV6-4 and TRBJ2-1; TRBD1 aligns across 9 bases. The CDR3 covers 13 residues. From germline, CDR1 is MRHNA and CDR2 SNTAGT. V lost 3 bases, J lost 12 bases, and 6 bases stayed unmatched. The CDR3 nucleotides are TGTGCCAGCAGTGAATGGGGACAGGGCCCGCAGTTCTTC. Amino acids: CASSEWGQGPQFF.

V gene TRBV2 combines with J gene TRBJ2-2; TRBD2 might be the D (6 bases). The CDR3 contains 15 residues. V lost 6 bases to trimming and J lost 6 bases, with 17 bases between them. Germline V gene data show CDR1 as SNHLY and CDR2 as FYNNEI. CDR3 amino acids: CASSALGLMSGELFF. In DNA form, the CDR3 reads TGTGCCAGCAGCGCACTGGGACTTATGTCCGGGGAGCTGTTTTTT. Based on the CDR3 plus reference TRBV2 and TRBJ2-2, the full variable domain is EPEVTQTPSHQVTQMGQEVILRCVPISNHLYFYWYRQILGQKVEFLVSFYNNEISEKSEIFDDQFSVERPDGSNFTLKIRSTKLEDSAMYFCASSALGLMSGELFFGEGSRLTVL.